This T cell receptor beta chain was sequenced in a study of T cells in Graves' hyperthyroidism and ophthalmopathy. Study background: Peripheral blood draws took place at initial diagnosis, ahead of any treatment. Study-level results: In the blood, most expanded thyroid clonotypes above 0.001 appeared as well.

J lost 2 bases, V lost 6 bases, and 4 bases had no gene match. The CDR3 contains 14 residues. Germline-derived CDR1 and CDR2 are SNHLY and FYNNEI. Template material for amplifying TCR beta CDR3 regions consisted of RNA transcripts. The HTBI primer set served for first-round RT-PCR of the TCR CDR3. TCRdb reprocessed the multiplex PCR reads with MiXCR, giving one entry per CDR3 protein. The profile shows 500,000 to 750,000 distinct CDR3 sequences, 13% to 15% of them singletons. This clonotype was seen ten or more times. The antigen is not known. The chain uses TRBV2 and TRBJ1-2, with 9 bases aligning to TRBD1. Sequenced: blood. The sequence derives from a woman younger than 35 with Graves' ophthalmopathy. The CDR3 spells CASSKDRGNYGYTF. CDR3 DNA: TGTGCCAGCAGCAAGGACAGGGGCAACTATGGCTACACCTTC. Combining the CDR3 with reference TRBV2 and TRBJ1-2 gives the whole variable domain EPEVTQTPSHQVTQMGQEVILRCVPISNHLYFYWYRQILGQKVEFLVSFYNNEISEKSEIFDDQFSVERPDGSNFTLKIRSTKLEDSAMYFCASSKDRGNYGYTFGSGTRLTVV.